This TCR beta chain was documented in a study of T cells after posttransplantation cyclophosphamide. Method: immunoSEQ multiplex PCR; TCRdb's copy keeps in-frame clones and lacks some. The sample records roughly 6,400 clones, 70% to 85% being singletons. A marrow graft followed busulfan-fludarabine conditioning, with cyclophosphamide on days +3 and +4. Trimming cost V 0 bases and J 4 bases, with 7 bases left between them. CDR1 SGHNT and CDR2 YYREEE come from the germline V gene (reference sequence). The CDR3 extends over 13 amino acids. The source of this sequence is a female patient in her 50s who received an allogeneic stem cell transplant from a related donor, was CMV-positive, and had no GVHD. A subset of T cells may come from the graft donor. The specimen comprised CD8+ T cells sorted from PBMCs, sampled approximately 45 months after allogeneic stem cell transplant with posttransplant cyclophosphamide. The genes are TRBV5-4 and TRBJ1-1; D is ambiguous. The CDR3 here is CASSLGTVTEAFF. CDR3 bases: TGTGCCAGCAGCTTGGGAACGGTCACTGAAGCTTTCTTT.